This TCR beta chain was captured by sequencing in a study of CD8+CD57+ T cells in acquired aplastic anemia. Individuals selected for sequencing had exhibited CD8+CD57+ cell expansion on flow cytometry. Genomic DNA acted as the template from which TCR beta VDJ combination and CDR3 sequence profiling were carried out. In TCRdb, the reads were re-called with MiXCR into one record per CDR3 protein. The table records approximately 300,000 distinct CDR3 sequences, roughly 61% of them present only once. This clonotype was seen a few times. The receptor was derived from a human donor with aplastic anemia. Material: sorted CD4+, CD8+, or CD8+CD57+ T cells (not recorded which) from PBMCs.

The CDR3: CASSLWREGETQYF. The CDR3 region has the DNA TGTGCCAGCAGTTTATGGCGGGAGGGAGAGACCCAGTACTTC. The chain joins TRBV12-3 or TRBV12-4 to TRBJ2-5; 9 bases align to TRBD2. The CDR3 extends over 14 amino acids. V was clipped by 2 bases and J by 4 bases; unmatched bases: 2.